What follows are 27 T cell receptor beta chains derived from one specimen sequenced in a study of quantifying T cell responses using KT2 cells. About the research overall: TCR alpha and beta constant-region primers primed reverse transcription of RNA.

Each cDNA got a UMI-containing oligo ligated at its 3' end. The first PCR ran 3 to 5 cycles with an equimolar RC1.1 and RC1.2 beta primer mix. From the UMI-ligation and nested PCR reads, TCRdb called clonotypes with MiXCR, one entry per CDR3 protein. This sample carries some 41,000 distinct CDR3 sequences, more than 15% of them seen once, and the ten largest clones take 40% to 45%. The sequencing sample was made of PBMCs spiked with cells of the T cell clone KT2. These receptors were taken from a human donor.

The CDR3 loop reads CASSHIRRPRAFF. The CDR3 DNA follows: TGTGCCAGCAGCCACATCCGGCGGCCTCGGGCTTTCTTT. V is TRBV7-9 and J is TRBJ1-1; D remains unclear. V lost 5 bases and J 11 bases, leaving 18 bases between the germline ends. There are 13 residues in the CDR3. The germline V gene encodes CDR1 SEHNR and CDR2 FQNEAQ (reference sequence).

This rearrangement joins TRBV3-1 to TRBJ1-1; D unclear. This CDR3 contains 12 residues. Germline V gene lookup returns CDR1 LGHDT and CDR2 YNNKEL (reference sequence). V was shortened by 3 bases and J by 5 bases, with 7 bases between the two germline ends. The CDR3 DNA follows: TGTGCCAGCAGCCAGGTCGGGACTGAAGCTTTCTTT. Amino acid sequence: CASSQVGTEAFF.

In its sample, this clonotype was seen a few times. V is TRBV12-3 or TRBV12-4 and J is TRBJ2-1, with TRBD1 identical over 11 bases. The V and J ends lost 6 bases and 7 bases, in that order; junction bases with no gene match: 2. The CDR3 is 13 amino acids. The CDR3 DNA sequence: TGTGCCAGCAGGGGGACAGGGGGGAATGAGCAGTTCTTC. Amino acids: CASRGTGGNEQFF.

In its sample, this clonotype was seen a few times. J is TRBJ1-1 and V is TRBV25-1, with TRBD1 matching over 7 bases. Germline-derived CDR1 and CDR2 are MGHDK and SYGVNS. With V trimmed by 3 bases and J by 8 bases, 9 bases remained unmatched. The CDR3 loop spans 14 amino acids. The CDR3 here is CASSEAGGSPEAFF. In nucleotides, the CDR3 is TGTGCCAGCAGTGAGGCAGGGGGTTCACCCGAAGCTTTCTTT.

This chain connects TRBV20-1 to TRBJ2-3, with TRBD1 matching over 7 bases. Looked up from germline, CDR1 is DFQATT and CDR2 is SNEGSKA (reference sequence). This CDR3 region has 15 residues. The J segment lost 4 bases and the V segment lost 5 bases, leaving 12 bases of the junction unmatched. CDR3 in DNA: TGCAGTGCTCCAAGGGGGCAGGGCGGCGCAGATACGCAGTATTTT. It specifies CSAPRGQGGADTQYF.

The chain links TRBV20-1 to TRBJ1-2; 9 nucleotides line up with TRBD1. The CDR3 loop spans 15 amino acids. V shed 1 base and J 4 bases; nucleotides not matched to a gene: 7. Per germline, CDR1 DFQATT and CDR2 SNEGSKA (reference sequence). The CDR3 region has the DNA TGCAGTGCTAGAGCTGGGGACAGGGTGTCCTATGGCTACACCTTC. This codes for CSARAGDRVSYGYTF.

The table lists this clonotype with a count of one. The V and J genes are TRBV2 and TRBJ1-1; 9 nucleotides match TRBD1. V gave up 7 bases and J gave up 5 bases; unmatched junction bases: 11. The CDR3 length is 15 residues. From germline, CDR1 is SNHLY and CDR2 FYNNEI. CDR3 residues: CASTSEDRGGTEAFF. CDR3 DNA sequence: TGTGCCAGCACCTCCGAGGACAGGGGAGGAACTGAAGCTTTCTTT.

The rearrangement links TRBV18 to TRBJ2-7; D gene uncertain. V was cut by 3 bases and J by 0 bases, with 3 bases left in between. The CDR3 spans 12 residues. CDR1 and CDR2 from the germline V gene are KGHSH and LQKENI. The CDR3: CASSPSSYEQYF. For the CDR3, the DNA is TGTGCCAGCTCACCCAGCTCCTACGAGCAGTACTTC.

This clonotype was detected only a few times. For the CDR3, the DNA is TGTGCCAGCAGTTACTCGGGACAGGGGTACGAGCAGTACTTC. This gives the protein CASSYSGQGYEQYF. The chain is built from TRBV6-6 and TRBJ2-7, with 10 nucleotides matching TRBD1. The CDR3 spans 14 residues. Unmatched junction bases numbered 0, after V lost 0 bases and J lost 4 bases. Germline CDR1 is MNHNY and CDR2 is SVGAGI (reference sequence).

This clonotype was counted only a few times. The chain carries TRBV5-1 and TRBJ2-1, with 10 bases aligning to TRBD2. CDR1 SGHRS and CDR2 YFSETQ come from the germline V gene. J lost 3 bases, V lost 4 bases, and 4 bases had no gene match. The CDR3 sequence is 15 residues long. Written as DNA, the CDR3 is TGCGCCAGCAGCGTAACTAGCGGGGACTACAATGAGCAGTTCTTC. It codes for CASSVTSGDYNEQFF.

The chain couples TRBV6-5 to TRBJ1-1; no clear D gene. Deletions cut 4 bases from V and 1 base from J, with 10 bases between. The length of the CDR3 is 14 residues. Per the germline V gene, CDR1 is MNHEY and CDR2 is SVGAGI. As DNA, the CDR3 is TGTGCCAGCAGTTGGACGGGAGGGAACACTGAAGCTTTCTTT. Its protein product is CASSWTGGNTEAFF.

This rearrangement joins TRBV7-2 to TRBJ2-1, with TRBD1 matching 8 bases. V lost 2 bases to trimming and J lost 4 bases; unmatched junction nucleotides: 7. Germline CDR1 SGHTA, CDR2 FQGNSA. The CDR3 covers 16 residues. The CDR3 reads CASSLTGTGVYNEQFF. In nucleotides, the CDR3 is TGTGCCAGCAGCTTAACCGGGACAGGTGTTTACAATGAGCAGTTCTTC.

The chain combines TRBV12-3 or TRBV12-4 with TRBJ1-5, with TRBD1 matching over 8 bases. The ends lost 4 bases at V and 3 bases at J; junction bases unmatched: 5. CDR3 size: 15 residues. The CDR3 spells CASSSETGDNQPQHF. CDR3 in DNA: TGTGCCAGCAGTTCGGAGACAGGGGACAATCAGCCCCAGCATTTT.

In this sample, this clonotype is medium-sized. The chain couples TRBV2 to TRBJ2-1; D ambiguous. With 2 bases removed from V and 5 bases from J, the gap between germline ends came to 13 bases. Germline lookup yields CDR1 SNHLY and CDR2 FYNNEI. CDR3 length: 15 amino acids. DNA of the CDR3: TGTGCCAGCAGTGAAATGGCTATTCCCAACAATGAGCAGTTCTTC. Protein sequence: CASSEMAIPNNEQFF.

The chain recombines TRBV29-1 with TRBJ1-2, with TRBD1 matching 10 bases. V trimming: 7 bases; J trimming: 6 bases; junction bases outside the gene matches: 14. Germline-derived CDR1 and CDR2 are SQVTM and ANQGSEA. The CDR3 spans 15 residues. The CDR3 sequence is CSASGTGVINDGYTF. The CDR3 DNA reads TGCAGCGCCAGCGGGACAGGGGTAATAAACGATGGCTACACCTTC.

This chain connects TRBV7-2 to TRBJ2-1; D possibly corresponds to TRBD2 (6 bases). This CDR3 is built from 16 residues. The germline V and J ends were trimmed by 1 base and 8 bases, with 18 bases remaining between them. CDR1 SGHTA and CDR2 FQGNSA come from the germline V gene. CDR3 region: CASSLGGVGTLDEQFF. CDR3 bases: TGTGCCAGCAGCTTAGGTGGAGTCGGGACTTTGGATGAGCAGTTCTTC.

The table lists this clonotype with a few counts. The J gene is TRBJ1-2, the V gene TRBV3-1; tentatively, D is TRBD1 (6 bases). The V gene's germline CDR1 is LGHDT and CDR2 YNNKEL (reference sequence). CDR3 size: 13 residues. V lost 1 base and J 8 bases, leaving 11 bases between the germline ends. CDR3 sequence: CASSQAGAQGYTF. The CDR3 region has the DNA TGTGCCAGCAGCCAAGCAGGGGCGCAAGGCTACACCTTC.

The chain uses TRBV6-1 and TRBJ2-1; D is undetermined. From germline, CDR1 is MNHNS and CDR2 SASEGT. V lost 10 bases and J 6 bases, leaving 19 bases between the germline ends. The CDR3 consists of 14 residues. The CDR3 protein is CATEWDTAVNEQFF. CDR3 sequence (DNA): TGTGCCACCGAATGGGATACGGCAGTCAATGAGCAGTTCTTC.

This clonotype was found a few times. This chain uses TRBV10-2 with TRBJ1-6; TRBD1 might be the D (5 bases). Germline V gives CDR1 WSHSY, CDR2 SAAADI. The germline V and J ends were trimmed by 0 bases and 15 bases, with 9 bases remaining between them. This CDR3 has 12 amino acids. The DNA for the CDR3 is TGCGCCAGCAGTGAGTCGGTCGGGGGCCTCCACTTT. It encodes CASSESVGGLHF.

This clonotype turned up a few times. The CDR3 DNA reads as TGTGCCAGCAGCCAGCGTGTGGGACTAGCATCTGAGCAGTTCTTC. It encodes CASSQRVGLASEQFF. The J gene is TRBJ2-1, the V gene TRBV14; 9 positions agree with TRBD2. This CDR3 region has 15 residues. Per germline, CDR1 SGHDN and CDR2 FVKESK. V lost 3 bases and J lost 9; bases outside the gene matches: 9. Full variable domain (remainder filled in from reference TRBV14 and TRBJ2-1): EAGVTQFPSHSVIEKGQTVTLRCDPISGHDNLYWYRRVMGKEIKFLLHFVKESKQDESGMPNNRFLAERTGGTYSTLKVQPAELEDSGVYFCASSQRVGLASEQFFGPGTRLTVL.

The genes are TRBV5-1 and TRBJ2-1; tentative D call: TRBD1 (6 bases). V was clipped by 2 bases and J by 4 bases, with 13 bases between them. Germline loops: CDR1 SGHRS, CDR2 YFSETQ. The CDR3 consists of 15 residues. CDR3 amino acids: CASSFDRNPYNEQFF. CDR3 DNA sequence: TGCGCCAGCAGCTTCGACAGGAACCCGTACAATGAGCAGTTCTTC.

J is TRBJ2-7 and V is TRBV7-9, with D possibly being TRBD1 or TRBD2 (5 bases each). Germline CDR1 reads SEHNR; CDR2 reads FQNEAQ (reference sequence). This CDR3 has 15 residues. V gave up 1 base and J gave up 3 bases, with 13 bases separating them. The CDR3 coding sequence is TGTGCCAGCAGCTTAGGAGGGTTGGGGGTCTACGAGCAGTACTTC. This sequence encodes CASSLGGLGVYEQYF.

V usage is TRBV20-1 and J usage is TRBJ2-3; the D gene is possibly TRBD2 (6 bases). The CDR3 totals 14 residues. Germline CDR1 is DFQATT and CDR2 is SNEGSKA (reference sequence). The V and J ends lost 5 bases and 1 base respectively, with 13 bases between them. The CDR3 nucleotides read TGCAGTGCTGTTAATCCTAGCGGCACAGATACGCAGTATTTT. It is translated as CSAVNPSGTDTQYF.

At least ten counts were recorded for this clonotype. The CDR3 coding sequence is TGTGCCAGCAGTGAGGGGACTAGCGGGAGTGATACGCAGTATTTT. This sequence encodes CASSEGTSGSDTQYF. The J gene is TRBJ2-3, the V gene TRBV6-1, with 14 positions matching TRBD2. The junction had 2 bases not matched to a gene; V was cut back by 3 bases and J by 6 bases. CDR3 length: 15 amino acids. In germline, CDR1 is MNHNS, CDR2 SASEGT.

The chain carries TRBV2 and TRBJ2-3; D is unclear. V was trimmed by 7 bases and J by 2 bases, leaving 7 bases between them. The CDR3 runs 12 residues. CDR1 is SNHLY and CDR2 is FYNNEI in the germline V gene. This CDR3 is CASIGYTDTQYF. The CDR3, as DNA: TGTGCCAGCATCGGATACACAGATACGCAGTATTTT.

The chain links TRBV6-2 or TRBV6-3 to TRBJ2-1, with D unresolved. Trimming left V 4 bases short and J 4 bases short, with 11 bases between. This CDR3 has 14 amino acids. Per the germline V gene, CDR1 is MNHEY and CDR2 is SVGEGT. The CDR3 sequence: CASSFVTEYNEQFF. CDR3 in DNA: TGTGCCAGCAGTTTTGTCACCGAGTACAATGAGCAGTTCTTC.

This clonotype was found many times. The chain's CDR3 is CASSLFLGEGDTQYF. The CDR3, as DNA: TGTGCCAGCAGCTTATTTCTGGGGGAGGGAGATACGCAGTATTTT. The rearrangement uses TRBV5-5 and TRBJ2-3; 7 nucleotides align to TRBD2. The CDR3 totals 15 residues. The V and J ends lost 2 bases and 5 bases, in that order; junction bases with no gene match: 8. Looked up from germline, CDR1 is SGHKS and CDR2 is YYEKEE (reference sequence).